This T cell receptor beta chain was obtained from a study of T cell repertoires and HLA-DP antigens. Turning to the study itself: One alloantigen had about nine groove amino acid differences from self, the other one. Average DNA input: approximately 220 ng for CD137+CD4+ sorts, around 1,200 ng pre-culture.

Concerning this clone: What it recognizes is unknown.

The CDR3 has 15 amino acids. Trimming stripped 3 bases from V and 1 base from J, with 10 bases between. Germline values: CDR1 LNHNV, CDR2 YYDKDF (reference sequence). Deep-resolution sequencing targeted fewer than 250,000 T cell genomes in pre-culture CD4+ samples. TCRdb's table, derived via immunoSEQ multiplex PCR, lists solely in-frame clones and lacks some. The table has fewer than 95,000 clones, about nine tenths seen once; the top ten hold around 1.7%. Study-wide results and caveats: Sorted CD137+ cells had clonality around 0.39 against both alloantigens, versus roughly 0.04 pre-culture.

The V call is TRBV15, the J call TRBJ1-5; perhaps TRBD1 as D (5 bases). Sequencing was carried out using CD4+ T cells from PBMCs. This TCR was sampled from a man aged 50 or older in good health and CMV-seronegative. The CDR3 loop is CATSSGTSSNQPQHF. For the CDR3, the DNA is TGTGCCACCAGCAGCGGGACGTCCAGCAATCAGCCCCAGCATTTT. Based on the CDR3 plus reference TRBV15 and TRBJ1-5, the full variable domain is DAMVIQNPRYQVTQFGKPVTLSCSQTLNHNVMYWYQQKSSQAPKLLFHYYDKDFNNEADTPDNFQSRRPNTSFCFLDIRSPGLGDTAMYLCATSSGTSSNQPQHFGDGTRLSIL.